These 2 T cell receptor beta chains share one sample of origin, sequenced in a study of blood T cell repertoires in COVID-19. Using immunoSEQ multiplex PCR, the repertoire was profiled, and TCRdb retains in-frame clones only, with some absent. Here the sample spans hundreds of thousands of clones, approximately 90% being singletons. Sequencing used PBMCs or T cells enriched from blood (not recorded which). Receptors were obtained from a man in his forties or fifties who had been exposed to COVID-19.

This sequence joins TRBV11-3 and TRBJ2-1; TRBD2 matches 10 bases. V shed 4 bases and J 8 bases; nucleotides not matched to a gene: 14. The germline CDR1 and CDR2 sequences are SGHNT and YENEEA. There are 17 residues in the CDR3. CDR3: CASSYRLTSGASDEQFF. Here the CDR3 DNA reads TGTGCCAGCAGCTATCGACTAACTAGCGGGGCCTCGGATGAGCAGTTCTTC.

The V gene is TRBV2, the J gene TRBJ2-2; perhaps TRBD1 as D (6 bases). The CDR3 runs to 14 residues. V was cut by 6 bases and J by 1 base, with 9 bases left in between. The germline CDR1 and CDR2 sequences are SNHLY and FYNNEI. This CDR3 reads CASRLGQNTGELFF. In DNA, the CDR3 is TGTGCCAGCAGGTTGGGACAGAACACCGGGGAGCTGTTTTTT.